This T cell receptor (beta chain) emerged from a study of cytomegalovirus exposure and HLA in healthy donors (dated by TCRdb to 2015 to 2018). In the study overall: According to an earlier analysis of around 600 of the donors, 150 million to 200 million T cells yielded 117 million unique TCR beta sequences and 276 Gb of sequence data. A later analysis re-examined previously published TCR beta repertoires from about 700 donors and added high-resolution HLA genotyping to investigate patterns of TCR occurrence. In the later analysis, no new phenotypic data were used to find candidate immune exposures; instead, reliance was placed on TCR beta sequences and their occurrence across donors. Donor age, sex, ethnicity and CMV serostatus were collected together with the repertoire data. A separate validation cohort of over a hundred different subjects was used in addition to the roughly 670-subject first cohort. Roughly 5 DR-DQ haplotypes were treated as single units for association and clustering because of strong linkage in the cohort. The study combined high-throughput TCR immunosequencing, statistical association of individual TCRs with disease status, and machine learning to predict cytomegalovirus infection status. The genetic ancestry cluster associated with self-reported Caucasian donors included roughly 84% of the 398 genotyped donors. The study was designed to test whether signatures of past pathogen exposure could be identified by cataloging public T cell receptors. The T cell repertoires of some 700 subjects were profiled by immunosequencing and related to cytomegalovirus serostatus. An early release covering over 500 HLA-typed donors comprised about 290 gigabases of sequencing data and approximately 85 million unique TCR sequences. Every repertoire in the discovery cohort had been generated on one and the same sequencing platform. Genome-wide SNP genotypes for about 55% of the roughly 670 donors were used in a later genetic analysis, which treated that subset as a discovery cohort. Both class I and class II loci were covered by HLA typing, at four-digit resolution. Across about 380 genotyped donors of the cohort, an average of about 240,000 unique TCR beta nucleotide sequences per donor were sequenced, and 15% to 20% of those sequences were non-productive. Typing coverage differed by locus: A, B, C, DRB1 and DQB1 were typed in roughly 629-640 donors, DQA1 in 522, DPA1 in around 600, and DPB1 in around 440. In an earlier analysis of a few hundred of the donors, high-throughput TCR beta sequencing was used to judge whether each TCR beta V gene segment behaved as functional or pseudogenic.

About this clone: Its antigen has not been determined. No much larger clone is present one base from it, and per-base qualities are unavailable.

Trimming takes 5 bases off V and 2 bases off J; junction bases not matched to a gene: 4. According to the germline V gene, CDR1 reads LGHNT and CDR2 reads FRNRAP. The CDR3 numbers 16 residues from cysteine through phenylalanine. Only the CDR3 DNA stays, 48 bases, in frame from base 1. The investigation overall reported the following: A group of highly shared sequence variants was considered likely to be a technical artifact of the sequencing pipeline. In an earlier analysis of about 540 of the donors, most TCR beta V segments were observed in productive rearrangements about 87% or about 30% of the time, broadly matching IMGT annotations. Correlated functional status among segregating V segments might be attributable to linkage disequilibrium, but an unknown experimental factor could not be ruled out. In a later genetic analysis, a missense DCLRE1C variant was associated with V-gene and J-gene trimming of TCR beta chains, and the association was replicated in an independent cohort. Because some donors lacked HLA typing at each locus, the association tests relied only on the typed subset. The cohort was sequenced for TCR beta chains only, and without alpha or paired-chain data the features that could be detected were limited. Most CMV-associated TCR beta chains appeared to be HLA-restricted in a later analysis, and the HLA associations seemed to be driven largely by CMV exposure. In both the original and validation cohorts, the classifier was reported to diagnose cytomegalovirus status with high specificity and sensitivity. According to a later analysis, parvovirus B19, influenza, CMV and Epstein-Barr virus appeared linked to several top co-occurrence clusters. The only immune exposure information available for the cohort was CMV serostatus. Because counts were too low, roughly 17 rarely observed V segments, including chromosome 9 orphons, were left out of the earlier analysis of about 620 of the donors. A few of the identified cytomegalovirus-associated TCR beta chains were confirmed in vitro to be specific for cytomegalovirus antigens. A further reported finding was that TCR beta sequences accurately predicted the HLA-A and HLA-B alleles for most subjects in the first cohort. A total of 150 to 200 TCR beta chains were listed by the study as associated with cytomegalovirus. In a later genetic analysis, fewer N-insertions in productive TCRs were reported among donors in an Asian-associated ancestry cluster than the roughly 640-donor mean. A later analysis associated around 16,000 TCR beta sequences with specific HLA alleles at a false discovery rate of 0.05. Some IMGT-functional V segments, including TRBV6-2 and TRBV6-3, could not be told apart with the 87-base-pair reads, so those segments were excluded. It was suggested by the authors that the approach could potentially be generalized to other disease states and immunological phenotypes. In a later analysis, HLA-associated TCR beta chains showed more clonal expansion and lower generation probabilities than non-associated chains that were equally common. Roughly uniform sequencing depth across donors was assumed in presence/absence analyses, although this assumption may not hold. In a later analysis, TCR association rates were found to vary across HLA loci, with the most associated TCRs seen for DRB1 alleles and the fewest for HLA-C alleles. Strong co-occurrence of HLA alleles, especially DR and DQ, made assigning TCR associations to individual alleles difficult. While some public TCRs were present in many individuals, most TCR sequences turned up only very rarely across donors.

The cohort comprised several hundred healthy bone marrow donors. Cohort members were all nominally healthy when sampled, although unrecorded immune exposures were likely present. The donor tested CMV seropositive, placing the donor among the 250 to 300 seropositive members of the cohort. Every donor gave a peripheral blood sample, and the peripheral blood mononuclear cells from that sample were used for TCR beta sequencing. Genomic DNA was extracted from the blood cell samples with the Qiagen DNeasy Blood Extraction Kit. Receptors were amplified or captured by the immunoSEQ multiplex PCR assay. A mixture of 60 forward primers for TCR Vbeta segments and 13 reverse primers for TCR Jbeta segments was used in the multiplex PCR. The CDR3 region of rearranged TCR beta genes was amplified from genomic DNA with a multiplex PCR assay. The Illumina HiSeq System was used to sequence the amplified TCR beta libraries as 87-base-pair reads. The original pipeline was this. Across the 700 or so repertoires, a later analysis counted approximately 75 million unique TCR beta chains, approximately 10 million of which were shared by at least two donors. To remove PCR and sequencing errors, raw reads were error-corrected and collapsed into unique sequences using a nearest-neighbor algorithm that merged closely related sequences. V, D and J gene segments were assigned by aligning CDR3 sequences to IMGT reference sequences. For a sequence to be retained, a match of at least six nucleotides was required to both a V gene segment and a J gene segment. A rearrangement counted as productive if the CDR3 had no stop codons and remained in frame with V and J, and every other rearrangement counted as non-productive. Following IMGT convention, CDR3 was defined as the stretch from the second conserved V-encoded cysteine up to the conserved J-encoded phenylalanine. Sequences without an unambiguous match to a single V gene segment were excluded from the earlier analysis of approximately 600 of the donors. An earlier analysis of approximately 590 of the donors classified V segments as functional when productive rearrangements were above 56.7% and as segregating when the standard deviation between donors was above 5%. A statistical classification framework was built for diagnosing cytomegalovirus status from the catalog of TCR beta chain sequences. In a later analysis, V and J genes were assigned by comparing TCR nucleotide sequences against IMGT/GENE-DB human TR gene sequences. In a later analysis, CDR3 sequences and most-parsimonious VDJ recombination scenarios were assigned using the TCRdist pipeline. A later analysis defined each TCR beta chain by its CDR3 amino acid sequence plus V-gene family, and excluded reads lacking a unique V-gene family. As a way to deal with suspected cross-contamination and a sequencing artifact, a later analysis dropped 450 to 600 nucleotide sequences that were highly shared and had low generation probability. In a later analysis, a clonal expansion index was calculated for each public chain from normalized within-repertoire ranks of inferred template counts. In a later analysis, generation probabilities were computed with a VDJ recombination model fitted to out-of-frame rearrangements, and the resulting probabilities were checked against IGoR. A later analysis scored TCR-TCR, TCR-HLA and TCR-CMV co-occurrence with hypergeometric tests, applying a repertoire-size bias correction to TCR pairs. In a later analysis, false discovery rates were estimated by permuting HLA or CMV assignments 20 times. In a later analysis, co-occurring TCRs were grouped using DBSCAN, and TCRdist sequence similarity was added for clustering within HLA-allele-positive subsets. Repertoires with fewer than 30,000 or more than 120,000 public chains were left out of co-occurrence clustering, as were roughly five repertoires with anomalous nucleotide sharing. TCRdb provides this immuneACCESS table in a form limited to in-frame rearrangements. Some clones are lacking; in checked studies, under half of them reflect an unresolved V gene, and why the rest are absent is not known. The V and J calls and clone size come from that table; D and trimming were worked out from the DNA. The sample table records some 200,000 clones; about 80% of these occur just once. The ten top clones hold roughly 2.5% of the sample.

The sequence came from an older woman in good health and CMV-seropositive. This chain is built from TRBV12-5 and TRBJ2-3, and 13 bases in between align with TRBD2. The sequenced material came from PBMCs. The DNA reads TGTGCTAGTGGTCTCGGACTAGCGGGGGACACAGATACGCAGTATTTT. Translated, this is CASGLGLAGDTDTQYF.